What follows are 24 T cell receptor beta chains derived from one specimen sequenced in a study of T cells in Graves' hyperthyroidism and ophthalmopathy. Amplification targeted TCR beta CDR3 regions from RNA transcripts. A first-round RT-PCR of the TCR CDR3 used the HTBI primer set. MiXCR, run by TCRdb on the multiplex PCR reads, gives a single entry per CDR3 protein. The data contain about 380,000 distinct CDR3 sequences, approximately 15% of them singletons. The material sequenced was blood. The receptors derive from a woman between 55 and 75 years old with Graves' hyperthyroidism.

Worth noting for this clonotype: A clone one base away is much larger, so this may be a read error. The chain uses TRBV14 and TRBJ2-7; no reliable D call. The V gene lost 3 bases and the J gene lost 2 bases, with 8 bases spanning the gap. This CDR3 has 13 amino acids. CDR1 SGHDN and CDR2 FVKESK come from the germline V gene. DNA for the CDR3: TGTGCCAGCAGCCACGCGATCCCCTACGAGCAGTACTTC. Translation: CASSHAIPYEQYF.

V is TRBV20-1 and J is TRBJ1-4; no definite D call. CDR1 DFQATT and CDR2 SNEGSKA come from the germline V gene (reference sequence). This CDR3 is 16 amino acids long. V gave up 1 base and J gave up 0 bases, with 12 bases separating them. CDR3 nucleotides: TGCAGTGCTAGAGTAGGTGACACTTCAACTAATGAAAAACTGTTTTTT. Its protein product is CSARVGDTSTNEKLFF.

The V call is TRBV12-3 or TRBV12-4, the J call TRBJ1-5; 8 bases fit TRBD1. With V trimmed by 5 bases and J by 7 bases, 7 bases remained unmatched. The CDR3 has 14 residues. In nucleotides, the CDR3 is TGTGCCAGCAGTACAGGGGGGGCGGGACAGCCCCAGCATTTT. It yields the protein CASSTGGAGQPQHF.

The gene calls are TRBV3-1 and TRBJ2-5; 8 nucleotides match TRBD2. CDR3 length: 17 residues. Germline CDR1 and CDR2: LGHDT and YNNKEL (reference sequence). V lost 8 bases to trimming and J lost 4 bases; unmatched junction nucleotides: 18. The CDR3 DNA follows: TGTGCCAGCCCCCCCCGGCCGGGACTAGAAGTAGCAGAGACCCAGTACTTC. This translates into CASPPRPGLEVAETQYF.

This clonotype was counted a single time. The V gene is TRBV10-3, the J gene TRBJ1-4, with D possibly matching TRBD1 (5 bases). This CDR3 is built from 14 residues. V lost 2 bases and J lost 7, with 11 bases in between. Germline loops: CDR1 ENHRY, CDR2 SYGVKD. CDR3 DNA: TGTGCCATCAGTGAGGGGGGAGTGGGTGAAAAACTGTTTTTT. The encoded protein is CAISEGGVGEKLFF.

This clonotype was detected many times. The rearrangement links TRBV18 to TRBJ2-1, with TRBD1 matching 7 bases. The J segment lost 1 base and the V segment lost 0 bases, leaving 0 bases of the junction unmatched. CDR1 is KGHSH and CDR2 is LQKENI in the germline V gene. The CDR3 extends over 15 amino acids. The CDR3 DNA is TGTGCCAGCTCACCACCGGGACAGTCCTACAATGAGCAGTTCTTC. Its protein product is CASSPPGQSYNEQFF. The full variable domain, completed using reference TRBV18 and TRBJ2-1, is NAGVMQNPRHLVRRRGQEARLRCSPMKGHSHVYWYRQLPEEGLKFMVYLQKENIIDESGMPKERFSAEFPKEGPSILRIQQVVRGDSAAYFCASSPPGQSYNEQFFGPGTRLTVL.

This clonotype was detected ten times or more. The V and J genes are TRBV18 and TRBJ2-7; possible D gene TRBD1, 6 bases. The ends were cut back, 6 bases at V and 1 base at J, with 10 bases in the middle. Germline CDR1 and CDR2: KGHSH and LQKENI. This CDR3 comprises 13 residues. The chain's CDR3 is CASSSGQSYEQYF. CDR3 nucleotide sequence: TGTGCCAGCTCCTCCGGACAGTCCTACGAGCAGTACTTC.

This clonotype appeared many times. The V gene is TRBV20-1, the J gene TRBJ2-1; D gene unclear. Germline V gives CDR1 DFQATT, CDR2 SNEGSKA (reference sequence). With 0 bases removed from V and 2 bases from J, the gap between germline ends came to 11 bases. This CDR3 has 15 residues. CDR3 sequence (DNA): TGCAGTGCTAGAGATCGCCTCGTAGCCTACAATGAGCAGTTCTTC. Translating gives CSARDRLVAYNEQFF.

There are many counts of this clonotype. This sequence joins TRBV3-1 and TRBJ2-5; TRBD2 matches at 7 bases. Germline-derived CDR1 and CDR2 are LGHDT and YNNKEL (reference sequence). V was pared by 0 bases and J by 4 bases, with 5 bases of the junction left unmatched. The CDR3 is 15 amino acids. The CDR3 sequence is CASSQELAGVETQYF. DNA for the CDR3: TGTGCCAGCAGCCAAGAGCTGGCGGGAGTAGAGACCCAGTACTTC.

The chain recombines TRBV20-1 with TRBJ1-2; D perhaps matches TRBD1 (5 bases). Germline V gene data show CDR1 as DFQATT and CDR2 as SNEGSKA (reference sequence). This CDR3 region has 13 residues. With 6 bases removed from V and 0 bases from J, the gap between germline ends came to 11 bases. The CDR3 sequence is CSARDPSNYGYTF. The CDR3 DNA is TGCAGTGCACGGGACCCCTCTAACTATGGCTACACCTTC.

Of note for this clonotype: Just one base apart from a much larger clone, this may be a read error. This chain links TRBV6-6 with TRBJ2-5; no firm D call. Judging by the DNA end, TRBJ2-1 fits better; the J call may be wrong. The CDR3 length is 13 residues. In germline, CDR1 is MNHNY, CDR2 SVGAGI (reference sequence). The CDR3 coding sequence is TGTGCCAGCAGTTACCCTGGCAAAGAGACCCAGTTCTTC. It translates to CASSYPGKETQFF.

This clonotype was detected ten times or more. The chain uses TRBV18 and TRBJ2-5, with 7 nucleotides matching TRBD1. The germline V gene encodes CDR1 KGHSH and CDR2 LQKENI. This CDR3 is 16 amino acids long. J gave up 5 bases and V 6 bases, and 15 bases lay outside the gene matches. For the CDR3, the DNA is TGTGCCAGCTCGGGACCCGACAGGGCCAGGGGGGAGACCCAGTACTTC. Protein sequence: CASSGPDRARGETQYF.

J is TRBJ2-1 and V is TRBV5-1, with a tentative D call TRBD2 (5 bases). This CDR3 region has 13 residues. Looked up from germline, CDR1 is SGHRS and CDR2 is YFSETQ. V was clipped by 0 bases and J by 11 bases, with 12 bases between them. The DNA for the CDR3 is TGCGCCAGCAGCTTGGATATAGGACTGAAGCAGTTCTTC. Translation gives CASSLDIGLKQFF. Variable domain in full (rest from reference TRBV5-1 and TRBJ2-1): KAGVTQTPRYLIKTRGQQVTLSCSPISGHRSVSWYQQTPGQGLQFLFEYFSETQRNKGNFPGRFSGRQFSNSRSEMNVSTLELGDSALYLCASSLDIGLKQFFGPGTRLTVL.

A few counts support this clonotype. This chain joins TRBV3-1 and TRBJ2-2, with 8 positions matching TRBD2. This CDR3 has 15 amino acids. Trimming at V came to 6 bases and at J to 6 bases, leaving 9 bases not matched to a gene. In germline, CDR1 is LGHDT, CDR2 YNNKEL (reference sequence). Written as DNA, the CDR3 is TGTGCCAGCAGGGGGGGACTAGTCGAACCCGGGGAGCTGTTTTTT. Translation gives CASRGGLVEPGELFF.

This clonotype was counted ten times or more. This chain uses TRBV11-3 with TRBJ2-7; perhaps D is TRBD1 or TRBD2 (5 bases each). CDR3 length: 14 residues. Germline V gives CDR1 SGHNT, CDR2 YENEEA. Trimming removed 6 bases from V and 2 bases from J, with 14 bases in between. CDR3 amino acids: CASSFLGEPYEQYF. CDR3 DNA: TGTGCCAGCAGTTTCCTGGGGGAGCCCTACGAGCAGTACTTC.

This clonotype appeared many times. V usage is TRBV7-8 and J usage is TRBJ2-5; TRBD2 matches at 13 bases. The CDR3 has 19 amino acids. Germline assignment: CDR1 SGHVS and CDR2 FQNEAQ. V was pared by 5 bases and J by 1 base, with 13 bases of the junction left unmatched. This CDR3 reads CASSGEGTSGIPSQETQYF. CDR3 bases: TGTGCCAGCAGCGGGGAAGGGACTAGCGGGATCCCCTCCCAAGAGACCCAGTACTTC. Variable domain in full (rest from reference TRBV7-8 and TRBJ2-5): GAGVSQSPRYKVAKRGQDVALRCDPISGHVSLFWYQQALGQGPEFLTYFQNEAQLDKSGLPSDRFFAERPEGSVSTLKIQRTQQEDSAVYLCASSGEGTSGIPSQETQYFGPGTRLLVL.

The chain uses TRBV11-2 and TRBJ1-2; maybe TRBD1 (6 bases). The CDR3 spans 15 residues. Trimming removed 0 bases from V and 4 bases from J, with 12 bases in between. Germline CDR1 and CDR2: SGHAT and FQNNGV. The CDR3 spells CASSLDPGVIYGYTF. The CDR3 nucleotides read TGTGCCAGCAGCTTAGATCCAGGGGTTATCTATGGCTACACCTTC.

Many counts were recorded for this clonotype. The chain joins TRBV12-3 or TRBV12-4 to TRBJ2-3; D is uncertain. Trimming cost V 2 bases and J 6 bases, with 9 bases left between them. The CDR3 is 13 amino acids. CDR3 coding DNA: TGTGCCAGCAGTTTAAAGAGGTCGGATACGCAGTATTTT. It translates to CASSLKRSDTQYF.

This clonotype was found many times. V gene TRBV27 combines with J gene TRBJ1-4; D is ambiguous. Germline CDR1 is MNHEY and CDR2 is SMNVEV (reference sequence). CDR3 length equals 15 residues. Trimming left V 3 bases short and J 7 bases short, with 15 bases between. CDR3: CASSFRAGRAEKLFF. CDR3 in DNA: TGTGCCAGCAGTTTTAGGGCCGGTCGGGCTGAAAAACTGTTTTTT.

This clonotype was seen many times. V and J are TRBV7-9 and TRBJ1-1; D gene uncertain. This CDR3 has 17 residues. CDR1 is SEHNR and CDR2 is FQNEAQ in the germline V gene (reference sequence). V was pared by 5 bases and J by 0 bases, with 19 bases between. CDR3 sequence (DNA): TGTGCCAGCAGCCCCCTTTGGCCCGCACCTATGAACACTGAAGCTTTCTTT. Protein sequence: CASSPLWPAPMNTEAFF.

This clonotype was recorded at least ten times. The J gene is TRBJ2-3, the V gene TRBV20-1, with 11 bases matching TRBD2. The germline V gene encodes CDR1 DFQATT and CDR2 SNEGSKA (reference sequence). Trimming cost V 5 bases and J 0 bases; bases outside gene matches: 13. The CDR3 contains 18 residues. CDR3 residues: CSADHPGTSGISTDTQYF. The CDR3 bases are TGCAGTGCTGATCATCCCGGGACTAGCGGTATTAGCACAGATACGCAGTATTTT.

This clonotype has a handful of counts. This chain links TRBV4-1 with TRBJ2-1; 9 positions match TRBD1. Germline assignment: CDR1 MGHRA and CDR2 YSYEKL. The trim removed 4 bases at V and 8 bases at J, leaving 12 bases unmatched. CDR3 length: 16 amino acids. This chain's CDR3 is CASSPTGTGINDEQFF. As DNA, the CDR3 is TGCGCCAGCAGCCCTACCGGGACAGGGATAAACGATGAGCAGTTCTTC.

This clonotype was observed many times. The V and J genes are TRBV30 and TRBJ2-1; 7 nucleotides match TRBD2. The V gene end was trimmed by 7 bases and the J gene end by 9 bases; junction bases not matched to a gene: 3. The length of the CDR3 is 10 residues. Per germline, CDR1 GTSNPN and CDR2 SVGIG (reference sequence). The CDR3 loop is CASGGGEQFF. The CDR3 DNA follows: TGTGCCTCTGGGGGGGGTGAGCAGTTCTTC.

J is TRBJ2-5 and V is TRBV19, with 10 bases lining up with TRBD2. Germline V gene lookup returns CDR1 LNHDA and CDR2 SQIVND (reference sequence). This CDR3 region has 15 residues. J gave up 5 bases and V 5 bases, and 8 bases lay outside the gene matches. Here the CDR3 reads CASSSILAGDETQYF. The CDR3 nucleotides read TGTGCCAGTAGTTCGATCCTAGCGGGAGACGAGACCCAGTACTTC. Full variable domain (remainder filled in from reference TRBV19 and TRBJ2-5): DGGITQSPKYLFRKEGQNVTLSCEQNLNHDAMYWYRQDPGQGLRLIYYSQIVNDFQKGDIAEGYSVSREKKESFPLTVTSAQKNPTAFYLCASSSILAGDETQYFGPGTRLLVL.